Presented here are 3 T cell receptor beta chains from one specimen sequenced in a study of T cell responses to AZD1222 COVID-19 vaccine. This table comes from immunoSEQ multiplex PCR, and its TCRdb copy is limited to in-frame clones, with some not included. The sample records roughly 70,000 clones, more than 80% being singletons. This material consisted of peripheral blood, taken on day 0 of AZD1222 vaccination. The origin of the receptors is an adult in good health.

The chain recombines TRBV15 with TRBJ2-3; 7 bases are a match to TRBD1. The length of the CDR3 is 14 residues. CDR1 is LNHNV and CDR2 is YYDKDF in the germline V gene (reference sequence). V was pared by 0 bases and J by 6 bases, with 3 bases of the junction left unmatched. The CDR3 region has the DNA TGTGCCACCAGCAGAGAGGGACAGTTTGATACGCAGTATTTT. Its translation: CATSREGQFDTQYF.

The chain has TRBV7-9 and TRBJ2-2; the D gene is possibly TRBD2 (5 bases). The V gene lost 4 bases and the J gene lost 0 bases, with 9 bases spanning the gap. The CDR3 totals 15 residues. Per germline, CDR1 SEHNR and CDR2 FQNEAQ (reference sequence). CDR3: CASSSPGSNTGELFF. CDR3 sequence (DNA): TGTGCCAGCAGCTCTCCGGGATCGAACACCGGGGAGCTGTTTTTT.

The rearrangement uses TRBV7-3 and TRBJ2-1, with 8 positions matching TRBD2. V lost 4 bases, J lost 6 bases, and 8 bases stayed unmatched. Germline CDR1 SGHTA, CDR2 FQGTGA. The CDR3 spans 15 residues. The CDR3 loop is CASSWGAGAGNEQFF. CDR3 nucleotide sequence: TGTGCCAGCAGCTGGGGAGCGGGGGCTGGCAATGAGCAGTTCTTC.